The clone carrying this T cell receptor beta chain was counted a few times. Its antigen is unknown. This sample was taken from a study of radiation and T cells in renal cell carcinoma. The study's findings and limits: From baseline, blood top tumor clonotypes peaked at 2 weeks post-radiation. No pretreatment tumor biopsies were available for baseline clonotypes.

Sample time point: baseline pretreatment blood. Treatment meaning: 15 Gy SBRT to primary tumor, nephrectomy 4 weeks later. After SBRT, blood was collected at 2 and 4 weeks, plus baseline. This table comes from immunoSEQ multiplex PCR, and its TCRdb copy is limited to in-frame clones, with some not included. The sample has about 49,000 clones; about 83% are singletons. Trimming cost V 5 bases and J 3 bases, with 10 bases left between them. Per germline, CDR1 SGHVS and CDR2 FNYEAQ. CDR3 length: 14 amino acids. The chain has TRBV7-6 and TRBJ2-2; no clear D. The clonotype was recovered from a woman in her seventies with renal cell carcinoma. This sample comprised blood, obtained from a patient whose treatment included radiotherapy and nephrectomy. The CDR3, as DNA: TGTGCCAGCAGCCCCCAGATAGACACCGGGGAGCTGTTTTTT. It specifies CASSPQIDTGELFF. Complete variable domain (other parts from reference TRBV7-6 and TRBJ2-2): GAGVSQSPRYKVTKRGQDVALRCDPISGHVSLYWYRQALGQGPEFLTYFNYEAQQDKSGLPNDRFSAERPEGSISTLTIQRTEQRDSAMYRCASSPQIDTGELFFGEGSRLTVL.